These T cell receptor beta chains were read from a single sample in a study of identical twins. TCRdb re-called the 5' RACE reads through MiXCR, storing one row per CDR3 protein. The sample has 200,000 to 250,000 distinct CDR3 sequences; over 9.5% are singletons. What was sequenced was memory T cells sorted from blood. All receptors derive from a man over 45 in good health. The CDR3 runs from the conserved cysteine through the conserved F or W. D genes are given only for firm matches. The listing skips clone size in some rows; elsewhere it reads once, few, many or a size class.

-	TRBV29-1	TRBJ2-7	-	CSVDIGGPYRYEQYF	TGCAGCGTGGACATCGGGGGGCCCTATCGCTACGAGCAGTACTTC
TRBD1	TRBV7-9	TRBJ1-2	few	CASSYGQEDYTF	TGTGCCAGCAGCTACGGACAGGAAGACTACACCTTC
-	TRBV7-9	TRBJ2-3	-	CASNPLSGRGTDTQYF	TGTGCCAGCAACCCCCTCTCGGGGCGGGGCACAGATACGCAGTATTTT
TRBD2	TRBV20-1	TRBJ2-5	-	CSESAGGSGETQYF	TGCAGTGAATCAGCGGGGGGATCTGGAGAGACCCAGTACTTC
TRBD2	TRBV15	TRBJ2-3	-	CATSRDSGSVSDTQYF	TGTGCCACCAGCAGAGATAGCGGGAGTGTCTCAGATACGCAGTATTTT
-	TRBV5-1	TRBJ2-1	few	CASRPQVLVGDEQFF	TGCGCCAGCAGACCCCAGGTACTAGTGGGGGATGAGCAGTTCTTC
-	TRBV28	TRBJ2-2	-	CASIIGGANTGELFF	TGTGCCAGCATTATCGGGGGTGCGAACACCGGGGAGCTGTTTTTT
-	TRBV12-3/TRBV12-4	TRBJ1-2	few	CASSSSDRSYGYTF	TGTGCCAGCAGTTCAAGCGACAGAAGCTATGGCTACACCTTC
TRBD1	TRBV27	TRBJ1-5	few	CASSSTGGVGQPQHF	TGTGCCAGCAGTAGCACAGGGGGAGTGGGGCAGCCCCAGCATTTT
-	TRBV11-1	TRBJ2-7	-	CASSLREQVPYEQYF	TGTGCCAGCAGCTTAAGGGAGCAGGTCCCCTACGAGCAGTACTTC
-	TRBV15	TRBJ2-1	-	CATSRDGMGYNEQFF	TGTGCCACCAGCAGAGATGGCATGGGATACAATGAGCAGTTCTTC
-	TRBV20-1	TRBJ2-1	few	CSASGVSARSYNEQFF	TGCAGTGCCTCGGGGGTCAGCGCCCGCTCCTACAATGAGCAGTTCTTC
-	TRBV12-3/TRBV12-4	TRBJ2-1	many	CASSPRDSTYNEQFF	TGTGCCAGCAGCCCCCGGGACTCTACTTACAATGAGCAGTTCTTC
TRBD2	TRBV28	TRBJ2-1	few	CASRHLGTSGGHEQFF	TGTGCCAGCAGGCACCTTGGGACTAGCGGGGGGCATGAGCAGTTCTTC
-	TRBV15	TRBJ1-2	many	CATSSSGAYGYTF	TGTGCCACCAGCTCTTCCGGGGCCTATGGCTACACCTTC
TRBD2	TRBV4-2	TRBJ2-3	many	CASSLRTSLFATDTQYF	TGTGCCAGCAGCCTCAGGACTAGCCTATTCGCCACAGATACGCAGTATTTT
-	TRBV19	TRBJ2-2	once	CASTGITGELFF	TGTGCCAGTACGGGGATTACCGGGGAGCTGTTTTTT
TRBD1	TRBV5-1	TRBJ2-3	-	CASSRQERGQGVGTQYF	TGCGCCAGCAGCCGACAAGAGCGGGGACAGGGGGTGGGTACGCAGTATTTT
-	TRBV7-2	TRBJ2-1	many	CASSTTSFGNEQFF	TGTGCCAGCAGCACCACTAGTTTCGGCAATGAGCAGTTCTTC
TRBD1	TRBV20-1	TRBJ1-5	few	CSARDLRQGAYQPQHF	TGCAGTGCTAGAGACCTCAGACAGGGGGCTTACCAGCCCCAGCATTTT
TRBD2	TRBV6-1	TRBJ2-1	-	CATGLAGGNEQFF	TGTGCCACGGGACTAGCGGGGGGAAATGAGCAGTTCTTC
-	TRBV3-1	TRBJ1-6	many	CASREAGASSPLHF	TGTGCCAGCCGGGAGGCAGGGGCGTCTTCACCCCTCCACTTT
-	TRBV19	TRBJ2-1	-	CASGNPGAGEFF	TGTGCCAGTGGAAACCCGGGGGCGGGGGAGTTCTTC
-	TRBV27	TRBJ1-3	many	CASSRGGSSGNTIYF	TGTGCCAGCAGCCGAGGTGGCAGTTCTGGAAACACCATATATTTT
-	TRBV4-3	TRBJ2-2	-	CASSQDMGTGELFF	TGCGCCAGCAGCCAAGATATGGGGACCGGGGAGCTGTTTTTT
-	TRBV9	TRBJ1-4	-	CASSVGTGRTNAKLFF	TGTGCCAGCAGCGTAGGCACAGGACGGACTAATGCAAAACTGTTTTTT
-	TRBV7-2	TRBJ2-3	few	CASSNSNQGTQYF	TGTGCCAGCAGTAATTCAAACCAGGGTACGCAGTATTTT
TRBD2	TRBV14	TRBJ2-1	many	CASSRSGRAAYNEQFF	TGTGCCAGCAGCCGGTCCGGGAGGGCCGCCTACAATGAGCAGTTCTTC
TRBD2	TRBV7-2	TRBJ2-1	many	CASGAGTSGRREQFF	TGTGCCAGCGGTGCCGGGACTAGCGGGAGAAGAGAGCAGTTCTTC
TRBD1	TRBV6-5	TRBJ1-2	once	CASSSTGQGHYGYTF	TGTGCCAGCAGTTCGACGGGACAGGGGCACTATGGCTACACCTTC
TRBD1	TRBV20-1	TRBJ2-7	-	CSALPRQGRYYEQYF	TGCAGTGCTTTACCTCGACAGGGGCGCTACTACGAGCAGTACTTC
TRBD2	TRBV5-1	TRBJ2-5	few	CASNPSGGTTQYF	TGCGCCAGCAACCCTAGCGGGGGAACGACCCAGTACTTC
-	TRBV28	TRBJ1-2	-	CASQDAPAYGYTF	TGTGCCAGCCAGGACGCCCCGGCCTATGGCTACACCTTC
-	TRBV6-1	TRBJ1-5	-	CASNPTDVQPQHF	TGTGCCAGCAACCCAACAGATGTACAGCCCCAGCATTTT
-	TRBV25-1	TRBJ2-4	-	CAAARRVTKNIQYF	TGTGCCGCTGCCCGTCGGGTGACCAAAAACATTCAGTACTTC
-	TRBV3-1	TRBJ2-2	few	CASSQDGAGELFF	TGTGCCAGCAGCCAAGATGGGGCCGGGGAGCTGTTTTTT
TRBD1	TRBV5-5	TRBJ1-1	many	CASSSRGTGGSEAFF	TGTGCCAGCAGCTCACGGGGGACAGGGGGCTCTGAAGCTTTCTTT
TRBD2	TRBV6-2/TRBV6-3	TRBJ2-7	-	CASSYGGGLNEQYF	TGTGCCAGCAGTTACGGCGGGGGACTCAACGAGCAGTACTTC
-	TRBV20-1	TRBJ2-7	-	CSARDGAGNYEQYF	TGCAGTGCTAGAGATGGGGCAGGGAACTACGAGCAGTACTTC
-	TRBV23-1	TRBJ1-5	-	CASSRVKPQHF	TGCGCCAGCAGTCGAGTAAAGCCCCAGCATTTT
-	TRBV7-2	TRBJ1-5	-	CASSSDIGRNQPQHF	TGTGCCAGCAGCTCGGACATAGGGCGCAATCAGCCCCAGCATTTT
-	TRBV20-1	TRBJ2-7	-	CSARGGSAYEQYF	TGCAGTGCTAGAGGAGGTTCAGCCTACGAGCAGTACTTC
-	TRBV2	TRBJ2-5	-	CASKRGPGETQYF	TGTGCCAGCAAACGGGGGCCAGGGGAGACCCAGTACTTC
TRBD2	TRBV6-2/TRBV6-3	TRBJ2-1	few	CASSYSAGSRSGGSGREQFF	TGTGCCAGCAGTTATTCAGCCGGTTCTCGAAGCGGGGGGAGCGGTCGTGAGCAGTTCTTC
TRBD2	TRBV6-5	TRBJ2-1	-	CASSYLAGALNEQFF	TGTGCCAGCAGTTACCTAGCGGGAGCCCTGAACGAGCAGTTCTTC
TRBD2	TRBV14	TRBJ2-1	many	CASSQLVGGLEQFF	TGTGCCAGCAGCCAATTAGTGGGAGGGCTAGAGCAGTTCTTC
-	TRBV12-3/TRBV12-4	TRBJ2-1	many	CARIHPTGTYNEQFF	TGTGCCAGGATTCACCCGACAGGCACATACAATGAGCAGTTCTTC
TRBD1	TRBV5-6	TRBJ2-1	few	CASSGTGSNEQFF	TGTGCCAGCAGCGGGACAGGGTCCAATGAGCAGTTCTTC
-	TRBV14	TRBJ2-1	few	CASSQDQGGDEQFF	TGTGCCAGCAGCCAAGACCAGGGGGGTGATGAGCAGTTCTTC
-	TRBV5-1	TRBJ2-3	-	CASSLSRVTDTQYF	TGCGCCAGCAGCTTATCGCGAGTCACAGATACGCAGTATTTT
TRBD2	TRBV7-2	TRBJ2-7	-	CASSFAGVGYEQYF	TGTGCCAGCAGCTTCGCGGGAGTCGGCTACGAGCAGTACTTC
-	TRBV20-1	TRBJ1-2	-	CSASGPNYGYTF	TGCAGTGCAAGCGGACCTAACTATGGCTACACCTTC
TRBD2	TRBV27	TRBJ2-1	many	CASSFDRAGINEQFF	TGTGCCAGCAGTTTTGATAGAGCGGGGATCAATGAGCAGTTCTTC
TRBD1	TRBV6-1	TRBJ1-6	few	CASSLKQGRDSPLHF	TGTGCCAGCAGCCTCAAACAGGGGAGGGATTCACCCCTCCACTTT